This T cell receptor beta chain was profiled in a study of T cell repertoires in cytomegalovirus infection. In TCRdb, the reads were re-called with MiXCR into one record per CDR3 protein. The sample contains some 700,000 distinct CDR3 sequences, roughly 35% of which appear only once. Notes on this clonotype: The antigen remains unidentified.

Germline lookup yields CDR1 DFQATT and CDR2 SNEGSKA (reference sequence). The V end lost 6 bases, the J end lost 4 bases, and 12 bases lay between the germline ends. The CDR3 runs 12 residues. Overall study findings and caveats: CMV carriers with the relevant HLA were identified by cumulative public TCR beta family frequency.

V and J are TRBV20-1 and TRBJ1-2, with a tentative D call TRBD1 (5 bases). This TCR derives from a human donor in good health (CMV status not recorded). Some clones in this sample may be carry-over from other donors' samples. The specimen was PBMCs. The CDR3 reads CSAMTEPYGYTF. The CDR3 DNA sequence: TGCAGTGCCATGACAGAACCCTATGGCTACACCTTC.